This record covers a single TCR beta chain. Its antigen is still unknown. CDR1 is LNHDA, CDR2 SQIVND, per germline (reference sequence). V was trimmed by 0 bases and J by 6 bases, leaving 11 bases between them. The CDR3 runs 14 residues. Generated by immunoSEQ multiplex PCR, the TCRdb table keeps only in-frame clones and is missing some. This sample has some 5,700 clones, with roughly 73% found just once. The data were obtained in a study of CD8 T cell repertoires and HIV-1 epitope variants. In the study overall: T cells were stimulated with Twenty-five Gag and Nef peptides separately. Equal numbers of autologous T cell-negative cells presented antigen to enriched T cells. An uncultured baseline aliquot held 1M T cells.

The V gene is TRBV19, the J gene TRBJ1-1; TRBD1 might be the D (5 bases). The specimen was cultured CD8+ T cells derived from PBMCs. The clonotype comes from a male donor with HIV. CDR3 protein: CASSIDRLGAEAFF. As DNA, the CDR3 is TGTGCCAGTAGTATAGACCGGTTGGGGGCTGAAGCTTTCTTT.